The 5 T cell receptor beta chains below all came from one sample that was sequenced in a study of T cell responses to AZD1222 COVID-19 vaccine. The protocol was immunoSEQ multiplex PCR, while the TCRdb copy is restricted to in-frame clones and leaves out a portion. The sample lists under 150,000 clones, 84% occurring once. Sample: peripheral blood, taken 28 days after the second AZD1222 dose. These receptors all come from an adult who received the AZD1222 COVID-19 vaccine.

The chain employs TRBV9 and TRBJ1-2; D gene uncertain. The CDR3 contains 15 residues. From germline, CDR1 is SGDLS and CDR2 YYNGEE. The V end lost 2 bases, the J end lost 1 base, and 12 bases lay between the germline ends. This CDR3 reads CASSVMTPFNYGYTF. The CDR3, as DNA: TGTGCCAGCAGCGTGATGACACCTTTTAACTATGGCTACACCTTC.

The chain couples TRBV7-9 to TRBJ2-5; 9 nucleotides match TRBD2. The CDR3 is 14 amino acids. The trim removed 1 base at V and 13 bases at J, leaving 10 bases unmatched. Germline V gene lookup returns CDR1 SEHNR and CDR2 FQNEAQ (reference sequence). The CDR3, as DNA: TGTGCCAGCAGCTTAGGTCCGGGACTAGCAATCCCGTACTTC. Translation gives CASSLGPGLAIPYF.

This rearrangement joins TRBV5-5 to TRBJ2-3; D unclear. Per germline, CDR1 SGHKS and CDR2 YYEKEE (reference sequence). This CDR3 contains 13 residues. Trimming shortened V by 5 bases and J by 6 bases, and 13 bases separated the two germline ends. The CDR3 protein is CASRITFGDTQYF. Written as DNA, the CDR3 is TGTGCCAGCAGAATTACTTTTGGGGATACGCAGTATTTT.

V and J are TRBV1 and TRBJ2-1; whether TRBD2, the table's D call, matches the DNA was not checked. TRBV1 is a pseudogene. The CDR3 totals 17 residues. DNA of the CDR3: TGCACCAGCAGCCAAGATATGGCGGGAAGCTCCTACAATGAGCAGTTCTTC. It codes for CTSSQDMAGSSYNEQFF.

This chain connects TRBV7-9 to TRBJ1-2; D gene ambiguous. Per the germline V gene, CDR1 is SEHNR and CDR2 is FQNEAQ (reference sequence). Deletions cut 4 bases from V and 2 bases from J, with 11 bases between. The CDR3 is 14 amino acids. The DNA for the CDR3 is TGTGCCAGCAGCTCTAGGGCGTCCAACTATGGCTACACCTTC. Translated, it gives CASSSRASNYGYTF.